These 2 T cell receptor beta chains were sequenced from one sample in a study of OX40 agonist ivuxolimab in advanced cancers. The protocol used for the library was the immunoSEQ multiplex PCR assay. Here the immuneACCESS table is served through TCRdb, limited to in-frame sequences with V and J called. Missing clones are a known gap in these copies; in checked studies unresolved V genes cover under half, and the rest lacks a known reason. This sample holds approximately 44,000 clones; approximately 90% were observed only once. 13% to 15% of the sample comes from the top ten. The starting material was CD4+ or CD8+ T cells sorted from blood, obtained in a trial of the OX40 agonist ivuxolimab. These receptors all come from an adult with an advanced solid tumor such as melanoma, head and neck, liver or kidney cancer.

This clone was seen a few times. The chain employs TRBV19 and TRBJ2-1; 12 nucleotides agree with TRBD2. The CDR3 loop spans 15 amino acids. Trimming cost V 6 bases and J 8 bases; bases outside gene matches: 8. Germline values: CDR1 LNHDA, CDR2 SQIVND (reference sequence). The CDR3 nucleotides are TGTGCCAGTAGGCCTGGACTAGCGGGAAAATATGAGCAGTTCTTC. It translates to CASRPGLAGKYEQFF.

The chain employs TRBV9 and TRBJ1-2; D is unresolved. The CDR3 loop spans 13 amino acids. From germline, CDR1 is SGDLS and CDR2 YYNGEE. Trimming cost V 4 bases and J 1 base, with 8 bases left between them. The CDR3 DNA sequence: TGTGCCAGCAGCATCGGGATTAACTATGGCTACACCTTC. Amino acids: CASSIGINYGYTF.